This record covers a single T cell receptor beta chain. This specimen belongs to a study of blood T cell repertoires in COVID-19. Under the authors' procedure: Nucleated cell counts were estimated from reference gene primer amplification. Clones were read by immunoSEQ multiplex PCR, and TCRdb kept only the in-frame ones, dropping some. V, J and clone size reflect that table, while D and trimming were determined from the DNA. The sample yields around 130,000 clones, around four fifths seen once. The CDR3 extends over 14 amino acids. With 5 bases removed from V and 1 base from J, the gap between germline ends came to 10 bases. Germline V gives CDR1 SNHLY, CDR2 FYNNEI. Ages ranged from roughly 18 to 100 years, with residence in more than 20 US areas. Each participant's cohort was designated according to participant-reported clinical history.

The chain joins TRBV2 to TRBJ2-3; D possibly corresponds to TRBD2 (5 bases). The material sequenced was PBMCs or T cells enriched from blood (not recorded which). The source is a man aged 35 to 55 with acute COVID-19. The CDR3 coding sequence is TGTGCCAGCAGTATACTAGAGGGCACAGATACGCAGTATTTT. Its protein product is CASSILEGTDTQYF.